These T cell receptor beta chains were read from a single sample in a study of human T cells and chemical hapten exposure. MiXCR, applied by TCRdb to the RACE reads, yields one record per CDR3 protein. The profile shows 100,000 to 150,000 distinct CDR3 sequences, approximately 9.1% of them singletons. The source material was whole blood. These receptors all stem from a male donor in good health. Some clones in this sample may be carry-over from other donors' samples. Each CDR3 is given with its conserved first and last residue. D genes are given only for firm matches. Clone sizes are given selectively: once, few, many, or a class where the clone is expanded.

V: TRBV19; D: NA; J: TRBJ2-1; size: many; CDR3: CASGYNEQFF; DNA: TGTGCCAGTGGTTACAATGAGCAGTTCTTC
V: TRBV20-1; D: NA; J: TRBJ2-1; size: many; CDR3: CSARDLPREQFF; DNA: TGCAGTGCTAGAGATCTACCCCGGGAGCAGTTCTTC
V: TRBV29-1; D: NA; J: TRBJ1-4; size: many; CDR3: CSVEAAGQSNEKLFF; DNA: TGCAGCGTTGAGGCGGCAGGACAGAGTAATGAAAAACTGTTTTTT
V: TRBV12-2; D: NA; J: TRBJ2-7; size: many; CDR3: CASRLPETGRNEQYF; DNA: TGTGCAAGTCGCTTACCCGAGACAGGGAGGAACGAGCAGTACTTC
V: TRBV7-9; D: NA; J: TRBJ1-1; size: NA; CDR3: CASSSQRDQNTEAFF; DNA: TGTGCCAGCAGCTCGCAGAGGGACCAGAACACTGAAGCTTTCTTT
V: TRBV12-5; D: NA; J: TRBJ1-1; size: many; CDR3: CASGLGTLNTEAFF; DNA: TGTGCTAGTGGTTTGGGGACCTTAAACACTGAAGCTTTCTTT
V: TRBV12-5; D: TRBD1; J: TRBJ2-7; size: NA; CDR3: CASGLVPPGQGAYEQYF; DNA: TGTGCTAGTGGTTTGGTACCTCCCGGACAGGGGGCCTACGAGCAGTACTTC
V: TRBV5-1; D: NA; J: TRBJ2-5; size: many; CDR3: CASFRDSQETQYF; DNA: TGCGCCAGCTTCCGGGACTCACAAGAGACCCAGTACTTC
V: TRBV5-4; D: TRBD1; J: TRBJ1-1; size: few; CDR3: CASREGTGSNTEAFF; DNA: TGTGCCAGCCGAGAAGGGACAGGATCTAACACTGAAGCTTTCTTT
V: TRBV11-2; D: TRBD2; J: TRBJ2-7; size: NA; CDR3: CASSLDLPLTSGRQYF; DNA: TGTGCCAGCAGCTTAGATCTCCCCCTCACTAGCGGGAGGCAGTACTTC
V: TRBV29-1; D: NA; J: TRBJ2-4; size: NA; CDR3: CSVGLGNIQYF; DNA: TGCAGCGTAGGTTTGGGAAACATTCAGTACTTC
V: TRBV7-9; D: TRBD2; J: TRBJ2-3; size: few; CDR3: CASSLGSGSRDTQYF; DNA: TGTGCCAGCAGCTTAGGTAGCGGGAGTCGAGATACGCAGTATTTT
V: TRBV6-2/TRBV6-3; D: TRBD1; J: TRBJ2-7; size: many; CDR3: CASSSRQGSYEQYF; DNA: TGTGCCAGCAGTTCACGACAGGGCTCCTACGAGCAGTACTTC
V: TRBV2; D: NA; J: TRBJ2-2; size: few; CDR3: CASSGNRELFF; DNA: TGTGCCAGCAGTGGCAACCGGGAGCTGTTTTTT
V: TRBV6-6; D: NA; J: TRBJ1-5; size: NA; CDR3: CASSLGPENQPQHF; DNA: TGTGCCAGCAGTTTGGGGCCGGAAAATCAGCCCCAGCATTTT
V: TRBV11-2; D: NA; J: TRBJ1-3; size: NA; CDR3: CASSLEGQGDSGNTIYF; DNA: TGTGCCAGCAGCTTAGAGGGGCAGGGAGACTCTGGAAACACCATATATTTT
V: TRBV5-1; D: TRBD2; J: TRBJ2-3; size: few; CDR3: CASSSTSASTDTQYF; DNA: TGCGCCAGCAGCTCGACTAGCGCCAGCACAGATACGCAGTATTTT
V: TRBV6-1; D: TRBD2; J: TRBJ2-1; size: few; CDR3: CASRQREGSYNEQFF; DNA: TGTGCCAGCAGACAGCGGGAGGGTTCCTACAATGAGCAGTTCTTC
V: TRBV5-4; D: NA; J: TRBJ2-5; size: few; CDR3: CASSLVSGLGQETQYF; DNA: TGTGCCAGCAGCTTGGTATCCGGCCTGGGGCAAGAGACCCAGTACTTC
V: TRBV10-3; D: NA; J: TRBJ1-1; size: NA; CDR3: CAISDEGKGWNTEAFF; DNA: TGTGCCATCAGTGATGAGGGGAAGGGGTGGAACACTGAAGCTTTCTTT
V: TRBV18; D: NA; J: TRBJ1-2; size: many; CDR3: CASSPSRGGTAYGYTF; DNA: TGTGCCAGCTCACCTTCTCGGGGAGGGACGGCCTATGGCTACACCTTC
V: TRBV7-2; D: TRBD1; J: TRBJ2-7; size: NA; CDR3: CASSLVPPGQLVSYEQYF; DNA: TGTGCCAGCAGCTTGGTTCCTCCGGGACAGCTAGTTTCCTACGAGCAGTACTTC
V: TRBV19; D: NA; J: TRBJ1-4; size: few; CDR3: CASSIGVEKLFF; DNA: TGTGCCAGTAGTATAGGCGTGGAAAAACTGTTTTTT
V: TRBV3-1; D: TRBD1; J: TRBJ2-6; size: NA; CDR3: CATGGGAANVLTF; DNA: TGTGCCACAGGGGGCGGTGCGGCCAACGTCCTGACTTTC
V: TRBV7-9; D: NA; J: TRBJ1-2; size: many; CDR3: CASSVPYGYTF; DNA: TGTGCCAGCAGCGTTCCCTATGGCTACACCTTC
V: TRBV20-1; D: TRBD2; J: TRBJ2-2; size: few; CDR3: CSATSGDRVTGELFF; DNA: TGCAGTGCCACTAGCGGGGACCGGGTCACCGGGGAGCTGTTTTTT
V: TRBV5-6; D: NA; J: TRBJ2-2; size: NA; CDR3: CASTRQGVDTNTGELFF; DNA: TGTGCCAGCACTAGGCAGGGCGTCGACACAAACACCGGGGAGCTGTTTTTT
V: TRBV18; D: NA; J: TRBJ2-3; size: few; CDR3: CASSPPGRVVGTDTQYF; DNA: TGTGCCAGCTCACCGCCCGGCAGGGTCGTTGGCACAGATACGCAGTATTTT